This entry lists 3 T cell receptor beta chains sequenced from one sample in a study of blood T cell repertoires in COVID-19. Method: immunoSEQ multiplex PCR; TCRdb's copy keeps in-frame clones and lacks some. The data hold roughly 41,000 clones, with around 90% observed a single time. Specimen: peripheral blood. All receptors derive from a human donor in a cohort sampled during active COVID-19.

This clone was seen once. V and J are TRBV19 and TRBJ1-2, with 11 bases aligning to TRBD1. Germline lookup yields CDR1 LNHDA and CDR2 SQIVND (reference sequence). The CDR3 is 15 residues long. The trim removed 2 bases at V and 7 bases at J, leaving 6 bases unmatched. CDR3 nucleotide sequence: TGTGCCAGTAGTATAACGGGACAGGGGGTGAGTGGCTACACCTTC. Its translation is CASSITGQGVSGYTF.

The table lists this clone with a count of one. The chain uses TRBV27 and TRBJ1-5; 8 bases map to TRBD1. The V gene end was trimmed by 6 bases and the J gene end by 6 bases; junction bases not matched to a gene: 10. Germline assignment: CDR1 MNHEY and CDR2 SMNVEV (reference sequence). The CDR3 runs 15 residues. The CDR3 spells CASRTLDREGQPQHF. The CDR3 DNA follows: TGTGCCAGCAGGACACTGGACAGGGAGGGTCAGCCCCAGCATTTT.

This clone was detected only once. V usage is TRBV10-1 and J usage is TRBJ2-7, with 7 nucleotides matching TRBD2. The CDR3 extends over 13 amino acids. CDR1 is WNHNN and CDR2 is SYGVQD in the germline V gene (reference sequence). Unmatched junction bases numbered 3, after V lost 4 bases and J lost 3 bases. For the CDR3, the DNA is TGCGCCAGCAGTGGGGAGGGTAACTACGAGCAGTACTTC. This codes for CASSGEGNYEQYF.